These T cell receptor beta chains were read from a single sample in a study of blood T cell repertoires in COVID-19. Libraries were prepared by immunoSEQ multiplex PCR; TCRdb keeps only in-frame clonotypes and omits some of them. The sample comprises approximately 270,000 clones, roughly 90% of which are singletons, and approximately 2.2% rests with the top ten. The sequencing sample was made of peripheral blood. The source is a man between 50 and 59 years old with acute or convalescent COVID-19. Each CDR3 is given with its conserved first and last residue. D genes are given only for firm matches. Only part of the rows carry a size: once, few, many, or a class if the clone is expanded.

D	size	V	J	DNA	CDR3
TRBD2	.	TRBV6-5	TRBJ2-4	TGTGCCAGCAGCGGCGGGGGTTTAGCCAAAAACATTCAGTACTTC	CASSGGGLAKNIQYF
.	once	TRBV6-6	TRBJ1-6	TGTGCCAGCAGTTACGACGGGAATAATTCACCCCTCCACTTT	CASSYDGNNSPLHF
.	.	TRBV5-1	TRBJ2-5	TGCGCCAGCAGCTTGGATGGAAGAGCGGCCCAAGAGACCCAGTACTTC	CASSLDGRAAQETQYF
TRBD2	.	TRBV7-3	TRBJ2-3	TGTGCCAGCAGCTCCGCCCCGGGGGGGAACACAGATACGCAGTATTTT	CASSSAPGGNTDTQYF
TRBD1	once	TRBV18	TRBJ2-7	TGTGCCAGCTCACCCTGGACAGGGGTGAGGGAGCAGTACTTC	CASSPWTGVREQYF
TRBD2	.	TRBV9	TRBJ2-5	TGTGCCAGCAGCGTAGGGACTAGCGGGGTAAAGACCCAGTACTTC	CASSVGTSGVKTQYF
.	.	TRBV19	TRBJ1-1	TGTGCCAGTAGTCCGCGGACAGCGGCGACTGAAGCTTTCTTT	CASSPRTAATEAFF
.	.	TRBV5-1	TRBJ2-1	TGCGCCAGCAGGTCCGCGGGGGAAGGGGGAAATGAGCAGTTCTTC	CASRSAGEGGNEQFF
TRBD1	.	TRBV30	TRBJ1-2	TGTGCCTGGAGTGTAAGGTCGTCGGACAGGACCTATGGCTACACCTTC	CAWSVRSSDRTYGYTF
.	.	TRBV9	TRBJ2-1	TGTGCCAGCAGCCCCGAGCAGGGTAGCTCCTACAATGAGCAGTTCTTC	CASSPEQGSSYNEQFF
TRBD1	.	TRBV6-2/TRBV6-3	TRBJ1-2	TGTGCCAGCAGTACCCGGACAGGGGTTCATGGCTACACCTTC	CASSTRTGVHGYTF
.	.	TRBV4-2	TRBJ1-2	TGTGCCAGCAGCCCCCTTCAAAGGTCGGGGGGCTACACCTTC	CASSPLQRSGGYTF